This T cell receptor (beta chain) was captured in a study of shared clonotypes between healthy human individuals. Study-level results: Deeper or shallower sequencing was expected to change how clonotypes are shared among donors.

CD8 cells regarded as naive lacked CD45RO, were positively chosen for CCR7, and omitted terminally differentiated effector memory CD45RA+ cells. Caucasian adults living in Nashville, Tennessee, provided all samples. Per the germline V gene, CDR1 is SQVTM and CDR2 is ANQGSEA. V shed 3 bases and J shed 2 bases, with 17 bases lying between them. CDR3 length equals 16 residues. Remarks on this clone: Its antigen is unknown.

Profiling relied on immunoSEQ multiplex PCR, and the TCRdb table lists in-frame clones only, not all of them. The sample shows fewer than 1 million clones, roughly 96% of them seen only once. This TCR was sampled from a man aged 25 to 40 in good health. Sequencing was performed on naive CD8+ T cells sorted from blood. The V and J genes are TRBV29-1 and TRBJ2-4; D is unclear. CDR3 sequence reads: CSVETASWTSKNIQYF. For the CDR3, the DNA is TGCAGCGTTGAGACGGCCAGTTGGACGTCCAAAAACATTCAGTACTTC.